This T cell receptor beta chain was recorded in a study of blood T cell repertoires in COVID-19. V shed 5 bases and J 9 bases; nucleotides not matched to a gene: 3. The CDR3 is made up of 11 amino acids. Germline CDR1 and CDR2: DFQATT and SNEGSKA (reference sequence). Measured with immunoSEQ multiplex PCR; TCRdb has only the in-frame clones, and not every one. The sample gives 450,000 or so clones, about 88% of which show up once; around 0.92% is in the top ten. This receptor was obtained from a man younger than 30 with COVID-19, enrolled during active disease. Sequencing was carried out using peripheral blood. V is TRBV20-1 and J is TRBJ2-1; 8 nucleotides match TRBD2. The CDR3 coding sequence is TGCAGTGCTTCAGCGGGAGTTGAGCAGTTCTTC. Translated, it gives CSASAGVEQFF.